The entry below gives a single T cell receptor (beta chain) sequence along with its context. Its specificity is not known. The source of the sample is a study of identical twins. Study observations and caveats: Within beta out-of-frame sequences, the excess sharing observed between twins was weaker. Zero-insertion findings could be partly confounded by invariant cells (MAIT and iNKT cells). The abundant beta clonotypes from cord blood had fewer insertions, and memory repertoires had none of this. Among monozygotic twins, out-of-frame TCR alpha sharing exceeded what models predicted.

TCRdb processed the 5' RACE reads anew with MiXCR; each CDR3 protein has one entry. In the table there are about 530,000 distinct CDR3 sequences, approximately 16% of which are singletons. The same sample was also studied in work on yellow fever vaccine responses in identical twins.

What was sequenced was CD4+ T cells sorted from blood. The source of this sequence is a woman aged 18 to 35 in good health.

The DNA of the CDR3 is TGTGCCAGCAGCTCTACGTTCACAGATACGCAGTATTTT. Amino acids: CASSSTFTDTQYF. The chain uses TRBV7-3 and TRBJ2-3; no clear D. Trimming shortened V by 4 bases and J by 2 bases, and 7 bases separated the two germline ends. The CDR3 is 13 residues long. Germline CDR1 reads SGHTA; CDR2 reads FQGTGA.